Presented here are 13 T cell receptor beta chains from one specimen sequenced in a study of technical replicates of blood from four donors. The table came from immunoSEQ multiplex PCR; TCRdb's copy has only in-frame clones and leaves some out. Of about 82,000 clones listed, 96% are singletons. The sample taken for sequencing was T cells isolated from PBMCs. All receptors come from a human donor in good health.

This sequence joins TRBV19 and TRBJ1-1; D gene ambiguous. The CDR3 sequence is 12 residues long. Germline assignment: CDR1 LNHDA and CDR2 SQIVND (reference sequence). V dropped 5 bases and J dropped 3 bases, with 7 bases sitting between them. CDR3 sequence reads: CASSSDYTEAFF. The CDR3 region has the DNA TGTGCCAGTAGTTCAGATTACACTGAAGCTTTCTTT.

V usage is TRBV5-8 and J usage is TRBJ2-3; the match to TRBD2 covers 7 bases. The V gene end was trimmed by 3 bases and the J gene end by 7 bases; junction bases not matched to a gene: 11. Per germline, CDR1 SGHTS and CDR2 YDEGEE. The CDR3 length is 15 residues. CDR3 region: CASSSGLVEGNTQYF. The CDR3, as DNA: TGTGCCAGCAGCTCCGGACTAGTGGAGGGAAATACGCAGTATTTT.

The J gene is TRBJ1-5, the V gene TRBV21-1. TRBV21-1 is listed as a pseudogene. The CDR3 extends over 17 amino acids. The CDR3 DNA reads as TGTGCCAGCAGTCAAATCCCGGGACTAAGGAGCAATCAGCCCCAGCATTTT. Translating gives CASSQIPGLRSNQPQHF.

The chain has TRBV9 and TRBJ1-1; 7 bases are shared with TRBD1. CDR1 and CDR2 (germline): SGDLS, YYNGEE. The CDR3 is 14 amino acids. V shed 4 bases, J shed 2 bases, and the junction held 5 bases outside the gene matches. CDR3 coding DNA: TGTGCCAGCAGCCTCGACAGGGCCAACACTGAAGCTTTCTTT. Amino acid sequence: CASSLDRANTEAFF.

The gene calls are TRBV7-9 and TRBJ2-1; D might be TRBD2 (6 bases). V was clipped by 10 bases and J by 0 bases, with 16 bases between them. The germline gives CDR1 SEHNR, CDR2 FQNEAQ (reference sequence). This CDR3 is 15 amino acids long. Here the CDR3 reads CAIGTDGSSYNEQFF. The CDR3 region has the DNA TGTGCCATCGGGACTGACGGCAGCTCCTACAATGAGCAGTTCTTC.

The chain couples TRBV9 to TRBJ2-3; the match to TRBD2 covers 7 bases. V lost 3 bases and J lost 3; bases outside the gene matches: 10. CDR3 length: 16 amino acids. Germline values: CDR1 SGDLS, CDR2 YYNGEE. The CDR3, as DNA: TGTGCCAGCAGCGCCGAAGGACTAGATGGGACAGATACGCAGTATTTT. Translating gives CASSAEGLDGTDTQYF.

In this sample, this clone turned up a few times. The rearrangement joins TRBV6-1 to TRBJ1-3; a possible D gene is TRBD1 (6 bases). The germline V gene encodes CDR1 MNHNS and CDR2 SASEGT. This CDR3 has 14 amino acids. V was pared by 5 bases and J by 5 bases, with 13 bases between. CDR3: CASSFQGNRNTIYF. CDR3 bases: TGTGCCAGCAGTTTCCAGGGGAATCGAAACACCATATATTTT.

The chain combines TRBV4-1 with TRBJ2-6; 9 bases are a match to TRBD1. Germline trimming cut 8 bases from V and 2 bases from J; bases unmatched to any gene: 10. The CDR3 is 17 residues long. Per the germline V gene, CDR1 is MGHRA and CDR2 is YSYEKL. The CDR3 protein is CASYPGTGSAGANVLTF. The CDR3 bases are TGCGCCAGCTACCCCGGGACAGGGTCCGCTGGGGCCAACGTCCTGACTTTC.

This sequence joins TRBV19 and TRBJ2-3; D might be TRBD2 (6 bases). Germline V gene data show CDR1 as LNHDA and CDR2 as SQIVND (reference sequence). V lost 5 bases and J lost 5, with 14 bases in between. The length of the CDR3 is 14 residues. CDR3 sequence reads: CASSSTGSIDTQYF. CDR3 nucleotide sequence: TGTGCCAGTAGTTCAACCGGGAGTATAGATACGCAGTATTTT.

The chain employs TRBV7-3 and TRBJ2-7; D gene unclear. V gave up 2 bases and J gave up 4 bases, with 12 bases separating them. Germline V lookup: CDR1 SGHTA, CDR2 FQGTGA. CDR3 length equals 14 residues. CDR3 region: CASSLWAGGYEQYF. The CDR3 DNA sequence: TGTGCCAGCAGCTTATGGGCCGGTGGTTACGAGCAGTACTTC. Complete variable domain (other parts from reference TRBV7-3 and TRBJ2-7): GAGVSQTPSNKVTEKGKYVELRCDPISGHTALYWYRQSLGQGPEFLIYFQGTGAADDSGLPNDRFFAVRPEGSVSTLKIQRTERGDSAVYLCASSLWAGGYEQYFGPGTRLTVT.

This chain connects TRBV6-1 to TRBJ2-7; possible D gene TRBD1, 5 bases. This CDR3 is 13 amino acids long. Germline loops: CDR1 MNHNS, CDR2 SASEGT. V was shortened by 6 bases and J by 3 bases, with 12 bases between the two germline ends. Here the CDR3 reads CASRQAPFYEQYF. CDR3 nucleotides: TGTGCCAGCAGACAGGCCCCCTTCTACGAGCAGTACTTC.

The V and J genes are TRBV6-5 and TRBJ1-1; D remains ambiguous. The length of the CDR3 is 13 residues. V was cut by 8 bases and J by 4 bases, with 14 bases left in between. CDR1 and CDR2 (germline): MNHEY, SVGAGI. CDR3 loop: CASGRFGSTEAFF. As DNA, the CDR3 is TGTGCCAGCGGCAGGTTTGGCAGCACTGAAGCTTTCTTT.

This clone came up once. This chain links TRBV7-2 with TRBJ2-1, with 9 bases matching TRBD2. This CDR3 has 15 residues. Germline V gene sequence: CDR1 SGHTA, CDR2 FQGNSA. Trimming took 6 bases from V and 3 from J; bases not matched to a gene: 6. This CDR3 is CASSSSGAGYNEQFF. The CDR3, as DNA: TGTGCCAGCAGTTCTAGCGGGGCGGGCTACAATGAGCAGTTCTTC.